This TCR beta chain came from a study of cytomegalovirus exposure and HLA in healthy donors. Germline V gene data show CDR1 as SNHLY and CDR2 as FYNNEI. The ends lost 6 bases at V and 4 bases at J; junction bases unmatched: 8. The CDR3 totals 15 residues. The PCR ran on 60 Vbeta and 13 Jbeta primers. The data were produced by immunoSEQ multiplex PCR, yet TCRdb's version contains in-frame clones alone and is incomplete. The sample lists approximately 290,000 clones; under 90% were seen once. Findings and caveats of the study: It is likely that the observed cluster of highly shared sequence variants was a sequencing artifact. HLA alleles were associated with 15,000 to 20,000 TCR beta sequences in a later analysis at 0.05 false discovery rate. Trimming of TCR beta V- and J-genes showed a link, identified in a later analysis, to a missense DCLRE1C variant.

Of note for this clone: Antigen specificity is unknown.

The clonotype comes from a girl aged 2 to 10 in good health and CMV-seronegative. Material: PBMCs. The chain links TRBV2 to TRBJ1-5; 8 bases align to TRBD1. CDR3 in amino acids: CASSVDRGSNQPQHF. The CDR3 nucleotides read TGTGCCAGCAGCGTAGACAGGGGATCGAATCAGCCCCAGCATTTT.